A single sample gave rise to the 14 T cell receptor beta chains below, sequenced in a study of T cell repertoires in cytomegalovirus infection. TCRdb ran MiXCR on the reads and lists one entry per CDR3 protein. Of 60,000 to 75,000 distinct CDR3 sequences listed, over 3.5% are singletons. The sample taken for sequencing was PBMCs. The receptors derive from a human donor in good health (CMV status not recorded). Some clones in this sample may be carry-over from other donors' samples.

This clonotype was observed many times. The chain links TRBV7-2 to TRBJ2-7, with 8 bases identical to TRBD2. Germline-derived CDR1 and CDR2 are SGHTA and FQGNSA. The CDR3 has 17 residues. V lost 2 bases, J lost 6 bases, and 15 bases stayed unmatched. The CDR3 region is CASSLFLLSSGPTEQYF. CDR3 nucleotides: TGTGCCAGCAGCTTATTTTTGCTCTCTAGCGGGCCAACCGAGCAGTACTTC.

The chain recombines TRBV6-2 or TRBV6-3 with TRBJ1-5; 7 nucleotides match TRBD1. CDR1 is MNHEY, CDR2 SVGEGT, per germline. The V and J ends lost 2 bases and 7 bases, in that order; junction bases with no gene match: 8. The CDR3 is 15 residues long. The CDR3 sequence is CASSYGTVGVQPQHF. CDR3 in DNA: TGTGCCAGCAGTTACGGGACAGTAGGAGTACAGCCCCAGCATTTT.

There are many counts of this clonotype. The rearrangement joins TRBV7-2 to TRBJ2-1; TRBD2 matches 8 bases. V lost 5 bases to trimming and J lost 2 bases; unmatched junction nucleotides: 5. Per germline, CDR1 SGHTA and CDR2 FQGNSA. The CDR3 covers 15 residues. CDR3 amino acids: CASSLSGATYNEQFF. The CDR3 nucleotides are TGTGCCAGCAGCCTTAGCGGGGCCACCTACAATGAGCAGTTCTTC.

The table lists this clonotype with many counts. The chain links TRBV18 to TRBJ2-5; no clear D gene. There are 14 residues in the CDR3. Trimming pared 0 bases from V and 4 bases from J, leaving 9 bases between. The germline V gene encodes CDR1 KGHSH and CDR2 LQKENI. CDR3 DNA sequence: TGTGCCAGCTCACCACCGACAAAGGGAGAGACCCAGTACTTC. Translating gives CASSPPTKGETQYF.

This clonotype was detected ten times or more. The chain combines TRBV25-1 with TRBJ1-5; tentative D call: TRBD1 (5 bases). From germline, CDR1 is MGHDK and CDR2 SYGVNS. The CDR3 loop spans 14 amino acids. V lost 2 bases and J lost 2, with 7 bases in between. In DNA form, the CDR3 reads TGTGCCAGCAGTGAAGGGGGTCGCAATCAGCCCCAGCATTTT. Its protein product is CASSEGGRNQPQHF. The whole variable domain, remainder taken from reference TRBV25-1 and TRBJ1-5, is EADIYQTPRYLVIGTGKKITLECSQTMGHDKMYWYQQDPGMELHLIHYSYGVNSTEKGDLSSESTVSRIRTEHFPLTLESARPSHTSQYLCASSEGGRNQPQHFGDGTRLSIL.

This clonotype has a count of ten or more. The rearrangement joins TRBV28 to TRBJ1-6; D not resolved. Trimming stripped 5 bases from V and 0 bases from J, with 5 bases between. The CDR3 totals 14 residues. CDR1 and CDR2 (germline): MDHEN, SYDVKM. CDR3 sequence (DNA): TGTGCCAGCAGTGGAAGCTCCTATAATTCACCCCTCCACTTT. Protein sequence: CASSGSSYNSPLHF.

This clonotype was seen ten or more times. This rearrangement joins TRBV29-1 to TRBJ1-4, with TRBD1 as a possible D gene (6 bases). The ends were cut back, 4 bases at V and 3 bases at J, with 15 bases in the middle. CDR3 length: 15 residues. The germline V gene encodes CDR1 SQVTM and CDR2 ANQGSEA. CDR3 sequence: CSVVRRDNANEKLFF. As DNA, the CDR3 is TGCAGCGTTGTACGCCGGGACAATGCTAATGAAAAACTGTTTTTT.

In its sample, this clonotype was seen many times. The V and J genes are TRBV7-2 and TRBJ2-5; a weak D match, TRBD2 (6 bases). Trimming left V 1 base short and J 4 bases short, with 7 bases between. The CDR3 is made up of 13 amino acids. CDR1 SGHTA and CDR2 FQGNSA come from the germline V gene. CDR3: CASSLGGIETQYF. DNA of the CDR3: TGTGCCAGCAGCTTAGGCGGGATAGAGACCCAGTACTTC.

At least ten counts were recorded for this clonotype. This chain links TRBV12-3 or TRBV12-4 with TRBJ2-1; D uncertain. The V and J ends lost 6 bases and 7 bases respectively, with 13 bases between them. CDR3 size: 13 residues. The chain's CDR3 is CASSHGSWNEQFF. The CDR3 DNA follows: TGTGCCAGCAGCCACGGGTCATGGAATGAGCAGTTCTTC.

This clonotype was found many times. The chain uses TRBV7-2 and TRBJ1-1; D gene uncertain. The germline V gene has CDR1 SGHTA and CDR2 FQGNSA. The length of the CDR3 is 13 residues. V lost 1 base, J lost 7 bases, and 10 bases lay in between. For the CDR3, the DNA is TGTGCCAGCAGCTTAGATGGAGGGAATGAAGCTTTCTTT. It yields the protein CASSLDGGNEAFF.

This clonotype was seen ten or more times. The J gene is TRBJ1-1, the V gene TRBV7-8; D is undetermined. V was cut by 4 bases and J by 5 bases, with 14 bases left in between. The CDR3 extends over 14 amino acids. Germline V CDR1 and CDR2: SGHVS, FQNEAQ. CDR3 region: CASSSSGGMTEAFF. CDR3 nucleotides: TGTGCCAGCAGCTCAAGCGGCGGGATGACTGAAGCTTTCTTT.

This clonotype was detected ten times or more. The CDR3 loop is CASSSAPGGSYTF. CDR3 DNA sequence: TGTGCCAGCAGCTCCGCCCCAGGGGGCTCCTACACCTTC. V usage is TRBV7-8 and J usage is TRBJ1-2; TRBD1 matches 8 bases. This CDR3 is built from 13 residues. Per germline, CDR1 SGHVS and CDR2 FQNEAQ. The trim removed 4 bases at V and 10 bases at J, leaving 8 bases unmatched.

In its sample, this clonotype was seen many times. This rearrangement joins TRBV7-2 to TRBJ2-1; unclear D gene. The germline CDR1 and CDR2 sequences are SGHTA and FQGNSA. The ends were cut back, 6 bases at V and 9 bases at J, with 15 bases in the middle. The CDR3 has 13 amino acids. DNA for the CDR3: TGTGCCAGCAGTCGACCAGATTACGGTGAGCAGTTCTTC. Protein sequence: CASSRPDYGEQFF.

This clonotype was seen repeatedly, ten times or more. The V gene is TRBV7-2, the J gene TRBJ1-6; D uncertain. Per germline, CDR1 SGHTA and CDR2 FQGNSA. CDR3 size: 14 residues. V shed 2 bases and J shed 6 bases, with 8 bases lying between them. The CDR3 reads CASSLTRSNSPLHF. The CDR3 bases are TGTGCCAGCAGCTTAACGAGGAGTAATTCACCCCTCCACTTT. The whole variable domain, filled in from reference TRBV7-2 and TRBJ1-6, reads GAGVSQSPSNKVTEKGKDVELRCDPISGHTALYWYRQSLGQGLEFLIYFQGNSAPDKSGLPSDRFSAERTGGSVSTLTIQRTQQEDSAVYLCASSLTRSNSPLHFGNGTRLTVT.